This T cell receptor (beta chain) was sequenced in a study of blood T cell repertoires in COVID-19. Study-wide background: Whether acute or convalescent, the COVID-19 samples came from the United States, Italy and Spain. PBMCs, B-cell-depleted T cells, or T cells provided the cDNA or gDNA that made up the material.

This CDR3 is built from 14 residues. Looked up from germline, CDR1 is SGHDT and CDR2 is YYEEEE. With 3 bases removed from V and 3 bases from J, the gap between germline ends came to 11 bases. Authors' methods: It was from reference gene primer amplification that nucleated cell counts were estimated. Clones were read by immunoSEQ multiplex PCR, and TCRdb kept only the in-frame ones, dropping some. The V and J calls and clone size were taken over from that table, and D and trimming were inferred from the DNA. The sample carries tens of thousands of clones, more than 90% recorded once. The chain has TRBV5-6 and TRBJ2-3; D gene ambiguous. Material: peripheral blood. The source is a woman aged 70-85 years with active COVID-19. CDR3 residues: CASSSASATDTQYF. The CDR3, as DNA: TGTGCCAGCAGCTCCGCCAGCGCAACAGATACGCAGTATTTT.